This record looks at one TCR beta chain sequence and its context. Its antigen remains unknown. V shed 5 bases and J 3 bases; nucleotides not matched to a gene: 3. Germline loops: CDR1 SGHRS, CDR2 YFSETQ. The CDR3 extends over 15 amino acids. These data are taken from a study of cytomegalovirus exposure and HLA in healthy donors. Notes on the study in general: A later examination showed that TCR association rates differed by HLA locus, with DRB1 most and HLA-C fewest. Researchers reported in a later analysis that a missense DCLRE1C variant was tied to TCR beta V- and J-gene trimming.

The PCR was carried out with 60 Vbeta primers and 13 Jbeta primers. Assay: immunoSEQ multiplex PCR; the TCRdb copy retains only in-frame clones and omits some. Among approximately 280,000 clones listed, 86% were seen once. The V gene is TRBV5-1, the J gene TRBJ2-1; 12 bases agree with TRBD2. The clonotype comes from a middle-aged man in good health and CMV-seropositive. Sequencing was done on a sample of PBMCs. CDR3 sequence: CASSSSGGDYNEQFF. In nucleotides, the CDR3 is TGCGCCAGCAGTTCTAGCGGGGGGGACTACAATGAGCAGTTCTTC.